The T cell receptor (beta chain) described here comes from a study of shared clonotypes between healthy human individuals (TCRdb year 2020). Study-level background: The cohort included a few men and two women between 18 and 49 years of age. For each donor, three plates each were used for CD4 naive and CD4 memory, two plates were used for CD8 naive, and one plate was used for CD8 memory. To estimate repertoire size and how much clonotypes are shared between individuals, the study performed deep sequencing of blood TCR repertoires from a few healthy adults. Different laboratories and diverse techniques were used to prepare libraries and sequence TCR repertoires, to increase sequencing depth and limit assay-specific biases. Per donor, leukapheresis produced somewhere between about 0.9 and 9.5 billion PBMCs. Overall study results and their limits: Sampling was restricted to blood, and TCR repertoires in tissue are likely to differ from TCR repertoires in blood. The genetic and exposure-history diversity represented was limited by the small number of donors. Higher generation probabilities were observed for clonotypes shared by all four sorted-subset donors than for non-shared clonotypes. Based on pairwise subsampling, the degree of clonotype sharing among donors was expected to be affected by sequencing depth. Naive subsets generally had larger estimated clonotype richness than memory subsets. Sharing across a handful of donors was observed for approximately 4.6% of naive CD4, under 4% of naive CD8, over 2% of memory CD4, and about 0.4% of memory CD8 clonotypes. Even with the large sequencing depth, rarefaction of the sorted-subset datasets indicated that sequencing was incomplete.

The donors were healthy, HIV-negative adults who had no recently reported acute infections or vaccinations. Only Caucasian adults living in Nashville, Tennessee, USA were represented among the donors. CD8 memory samples were composed of magnetically selected CD45RO+ cells combined with CCR7-negative CD45RA+ effector memory (TemRA) cells. Blood was collected by leukapheresis, and PBMCs were isolated by Ficoll-Histopaque density gradient centrifugation and then cryopreserved in liquid nitrogen vapor phase. Analytical flow cytometry was used to check the purity and quantity of each magnetically sorted T cell population. Genomic DNA was isolated from each sorted fraction and quantified by UV absorbance on a Nanodrop 2000c. TCR CDR3 regions were amplified from genomic DNA by multiplex PCR using the deep immunoSEQ assay. Extracted genomic DNA from each cell subset was spread evenly across all wells of several immunoSEQ 96-well plates, with each plate serving as a replicate. For sorted subsets, around 200 ng genomic DNA, equal to tens of thousands of T cell genomes, was loaded into each replicate PCR. Purified libraries were measured with a Qubit 3.0 fluorometer, size-checked on a Bioanalyzer 2100, and measured again with the KAPA Library Quantification kit. A separate single-read 150-cycle Illumina NextSeq 550 flow cell was used to sequence each immunoSEQ 96-well plate. For the original study's pipeline: The immunoSEQ output contained only junctional sequences without quality scores, so filtering could not match that applied to full-length reads. To assign V/J genes and CDR3, sequences were annotated against IMGT germline references using PyIR, a Python wrapper for IgBLAST v1.9. Reads were removed for weak V/J assignments (E-value above 1e-6), missing CDR3, stop codons, out-of-frame junctions, or ambiguous translated residues. V3J clonotypes were defined as sequences sharing an identical inferred V gene, J gene, and CDR3 amino acid sequence. The percentage overlap between two repertoires was calculated by dividing the number of shared unique clonotypes by the size of the smaller repertoire. Richness of each repertoire was evaluated using RTK rarefaction, the Chao1 estimator, and Recon v2.1 estimates of unobserved clonotypes. Generation probabilities were computed with OLGA for all TCRbeta clonotypes obtained by the gDNA method from several donors. The source is immuneACCESS, and TCRdb retained only in-frame sequences with V and J called. Part of the clones is not carried over; for the studies checked, unresolved V genes explain less than half of this, and the remainder is unexplained. From that table come the V and J calls and clone size; the DNA was used to work out D and trimming. In this sample the table shows about 380,000 clones, approximately 97% of which occur a single time. Around 0.32% of the sample comes from the top ten.

Note on this clone: The specificity of this receptor is unknown. Qualities for individual bases were not recorded, and no much larger clone is one base off.

The receptor comes from a man aged 30 to 39 in good health. The specimen was memory CD8+ T cells sorted from blood. The intended sense of this specimen's cell subset or site label: CD45RO+ cells pooled with CCR7-negative TemRA cells.

The bases are TGCGCCAGCAGTCTGGACAGACCGTTAGTGAACACTGAAGCTTTCTTT. Its translation reads: CASSLDRPLVNTEAFF. The sequence joins TRBV5-1 to TRBJ1-1; TRBD1 is perhaps the D gene, given 6 matching bases. V loses 5 bases of germline sequence and J loses 0 bases, and the interval between the two ends is 17 bases. Its CDR3 holds 16 amino acids, cysteine through phenylalanine. The read is trimmed to its CDR3 DNA, 48 bases read in frame from base 1. The germline V gene sets CDR1 to SGHRS and CDR2 to YFSETQ.